This entry concerns a single T cell receptor beta chain. Deletions cut 0 bases from V and 4 bases from J, with 6 bases between. The CDR3 is 13 amino acids. Germline CDR1 ENHRY, CDR2 SYGVKD. Produced via immunoSEQ multiplex PCR; TCRdb's table is partial and in-frame only. The sample carries about 130,000 clones, about 86% recorded once. These data originate in a study of blood T cell repertoires in COVID-19. At the level of the study: Sites in the United States, Italy and Spain provided acute and convalescent COVID-19 samples. T cells, B-cell-depleted T cells, or PBMCs supplied cDNA or gDNA.

V and J are TRBV10-3 and TRBJ1-2, with D uncertain. The sample consisted of peripheral blood. The clonotype was recovered from a woman aged 45-59 years with acute or convalescent COVID-19. CDR3 in amino acids: CAISESASYGYTF. The CDR3 DNA reads TGTGCCATCAGTGAGTCCGCCAGCTATGGCTACACCTTC.